This T cell receptor beta chain is drawn from a study of T cell repertoires in aging, cancer and after chemotherapy. A mixed TRB-A/B primer pool amplified rearranged TRB by multiplex touch-down PCR. TCRdb reprocessed the multiplex PCR reads with MiXCR, giving one entry per CDR3 protein. The sample includes around 20,000 distinct CDR3 sequences, about two fifths of them seen just once. Peripheral blood genomic DNA, not sorted cells or RNA, was the template. CDR3 length equals 15 residues. In germline, CDR1 is SGDLS, CDR2 YYNGEE. V lost 0 bases to trimming and J lost 7 bases, with 14 bases between them.

Sequencing was carried out using blood. The chain couples TRBV9 to TRBJ1-5; TRBD1 might be the D (6 bases). This TCR was sampled from a human donor with a solid tumor. CDR3 coding DNA: TGTGCCAGCAGCGTAGGCCCAGGGGTCGGCCAGCCCCAGCATTTT. This sequence encodes CASSVGPGVGQPQHF.